This T cell receptor (beta chain) was obtained from a study of blood T cells in healthy people across ages (dated by TCRdb to about 2015). About the full investigation: Template switching captured roughly one uniquely barcoded TCR beta cDNA molecule per two T cells in model experiments. Two additional independent replicas of 1 million unique cDNA reads from the same blood draw were analyzed for two donors (one aged 18 to 30 and one aged 80 or older). Age-related changes in TCR beta repertoire diversity were measured in the study by deep sequencing normalized with unique cDNA molecular identifiers. To avoid experimental bias, donors of different ages were randomly spread across the sequencing lanes. The donors were divided into four age groups: young (average around 15 years), middle-aged (under 40), aged (about 61) and long-lived (82).

What the authors observed across the whole study: Compared with the aged group, the long-lived group had more naive CD4+ T cells, fewer expanded clones and increased TCR diversity, a pattern suggesting age selection. Estimates of total diversity based on one million sequenced T cells were considered lower bounds and underestimates. As age increased, observed TCR beta diversity per million T cells dropped in a roughly linear way, and a significant reduction was already evident by age 40. A strong correlation was found between observed TCR beta diversity and the percentage of naive T cells measured by flow cytometry. Bulk unsorted PBMC profiling prevented conclusive comparison of naive and antigen-experienced compartments. Because donor CMV infection status was unknown, age-related changes in expanded clonotypes were potentially confounded.

V loses 0 bases of germline sequence and J loses 0 bases, and the interval between the two ends is 7 bases. CDR1 and CDR2 (SGHKS, YYEKEE) derive from the germline V gene (reference sequence). The CDR3 contains 15 residues, cysteine and phenylalanine counted. CDR3 DNA is the only sequence kept; it has 45 bases, read in frame from the first base. The library was built by means of 5' RACE. The sequencer was an Illumina HiSeq 2500. A second about 7 to 11 cycle PCR used a sample-barcoded 5' primer and a J-beta primer mix. A template-switch 5' adaptor carrying 12 random nucleotides introduced a unique molecular identifier onto each TCR beta cDNA molecule. Each sample yielded at least 3 million CDR3-containing paired-end reads. First-strand cDNA was synthesized from all RNA with the Mint cDNA synthesis kit, primed by a TRBC-specific oligonucleotide. All cDNA was treated with uracil-DNA glycosylase and then went through a first 18-cycle PCR with the universal primers M1SS and BC2_uni_R. In the original analysis: For normalization, 1 million high-quality reads were randomly selected from each sample, with every read carrying a distinct molecular identifier. Reads with shared molecular identifiers were discarded instead of being binned into consensus sequences. CDR3 identification, clonotype clustering and error correction used MiTCR with a Q25 quality threshold and the strictest error-elimination algorithm. Lower-bound total TCR beta diversity was estimated with a nonparametric unseen species model using Euler transformation. TCRdb reworked the public reads: Q25 trimming with fastp, MiXCR clone assembly, productive beta chains retained. Rows merge per CDR3 protein into single entries with the most common DNA and genes. None of the V and J calls come from the authors' own analysis; TCRdb made them. This sample comprises 1.2 million to 1.5 million distinct CDR3 sequences, roughly 45% of them detected only once. Clones ranked in the top ten supply 7% to 9.5% of the sample.

The 39 donors, aged about 6 to 95 years, were systemically healthy Caucasian individuals from Russia. Each donor gave 8 to 10 milliliters of peripheral blood, collected into EDTA-treated Vacutainer tubes. Ficoll-Paque density-gradient centrifugation was used to isolate PBMCs, with at least 7 million per sample. Total RNA was extracted from PBMCs with Trizol reagent, with at least 5.5 micrograms obtained per sample. For every donor, an aliquot of PBMCs went through flow cytometry to measure the percentages of naive CD45RAhigh/CD27high T cells. This clonotype occurred a few times. No cognate antigen has been identified for it. No much larger clone exists at a distance of one base, and base qualities are not known.

The TCR originated in a woman aged 18-29 years in good health. The rearrangement combines TRBV5-5 with TRBJ2-1; the D gene cannot be resolved reliably. The sample comprised blood. At the DNA level, the sequence is TGTGCCAGCAGCTTGGTACTACCCTCCTACAATGAGCAGTTCTTC. Translated, this gives CASSLVLPSYNEQFF.